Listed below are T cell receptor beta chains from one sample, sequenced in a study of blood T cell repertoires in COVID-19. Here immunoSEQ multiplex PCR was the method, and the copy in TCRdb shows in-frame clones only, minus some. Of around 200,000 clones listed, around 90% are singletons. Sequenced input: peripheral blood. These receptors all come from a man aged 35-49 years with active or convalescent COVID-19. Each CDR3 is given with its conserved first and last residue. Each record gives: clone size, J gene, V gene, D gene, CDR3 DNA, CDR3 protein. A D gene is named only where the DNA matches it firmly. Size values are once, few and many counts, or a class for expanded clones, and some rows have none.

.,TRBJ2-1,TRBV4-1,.,TGCGCCAGCAGCCAAGACAGAATAAAGCAGTTCTTC,CASSQDRIKQFF
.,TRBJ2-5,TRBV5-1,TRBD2,TGCGCCAGCCGTCCTCGCGGGGGGACCCAAGAGACCCAGTACTTC,CASRPRGGTQETQYF
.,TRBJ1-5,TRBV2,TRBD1,TGTGCCAGCAGTCCTACAGGGGCGGGCAATCAGCCCCAGCATTTT,CASSPTGAGNQPQHF
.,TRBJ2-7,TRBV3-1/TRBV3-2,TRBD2,TGTGCCAGCAGCCGTGGTAGCGGGGGGGAGCAGTACTTC,CASSRGSGGEQYF
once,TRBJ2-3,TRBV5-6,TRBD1,TGTGCCAGCAGCTCACCAGGGGGTAGCACAGATACGCAGTATTTT,CASSSPGGSTDTQYF
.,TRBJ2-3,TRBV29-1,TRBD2,TGCAGCGGGGGGACGGGACTAGCAACAGATACGCAGTATTTT,CSGGTGLATDTQYF
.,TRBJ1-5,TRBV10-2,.,TGCGCCAGCAGTGAGTCGTTCCAGGCTTATAGCAATCAGCCCCAGCATTTT,CASSESFQAYSNQPQHF
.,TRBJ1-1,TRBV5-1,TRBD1,TGCGCCAGCAGCTTGGTAGGGACAGGGATGAAGAACACTGAAGCTTTCTTT,CASSLVGTGMKNTEAFF
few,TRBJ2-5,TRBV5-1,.,TGCGCCAGCAGCCCAACCGGGACACAACACCAAGAGACCCAGTACTTC,CASSPTGTQHQETQYF
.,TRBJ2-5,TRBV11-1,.,TGTGCCAGCAGCTTGAAGGGGGTAGTCGAGACCCAGTACTTC,CASSLKGVVETQYF
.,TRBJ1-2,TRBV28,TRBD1,TGTGCCAGCAGTACTTTACGGGCAGGGGGAAACTATGGCTACACCTTC,CASSTLRAGGNYGYTF
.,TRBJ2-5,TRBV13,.,TGTGCCAGCAGCTTAGAGGGGTGGGGAGAGACCCAGTACTTC,CASSLEGWGETQYF
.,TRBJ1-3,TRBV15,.,TGTGCCACCAGCAGAGGACAGACCCCGAACACCATATATTTT,CATSRGQTPNTIYF
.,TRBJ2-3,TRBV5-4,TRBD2,TGTGCCAGCAGCCAGAGCGGGGGGGATGCAGATACGCAGTATTTT,CASSQSGGDADTQYF
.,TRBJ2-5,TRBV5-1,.,TGCGCCAGCAGCTTGGACCCAGGGCGGGAGACCCAGTACTTC,CASSLDPGRETQYF
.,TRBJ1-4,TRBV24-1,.,TGTGCCACCAGTGACTCCTCTCCAGGGGATGAAAAACTGTTTTTT,CATSDSSPGDEKLFF
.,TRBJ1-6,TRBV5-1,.,TGCGCCAGCAGCTTGGACAGGTTTGCTTCACCCCTCCACTTT,CASSLDRFASPLHF
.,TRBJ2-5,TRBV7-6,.,TGTGCCAGCAGCTTCGGGTTAGCGGAGACCCAGTACTTC,CASSFGLAETQYF
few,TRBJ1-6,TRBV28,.,TGTGCCAGCAGCACCGGACAGTCGAATTCACCCCTCCACTTT,CASSTGQSNSPLHF
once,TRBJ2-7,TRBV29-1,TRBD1,TGCAGCGTAGATACAGGGGCCTACGAGCAGTACTTC,CSVDTGAYEQYF
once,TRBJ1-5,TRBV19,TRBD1,TGTGCCAGTAGGCTGAACCTACAGGGGGGCAATCAGCCCCAGCATTTT,CASRLNLQGGNQPQHF
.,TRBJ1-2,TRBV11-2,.,TGTGCCAGCAGGCGGACCGGGGGTCGTGGCTACACCTTC,CASRRTGGRGYTF
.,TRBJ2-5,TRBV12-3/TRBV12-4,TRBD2,TGTGCCAGCAGTTTGGCGGGGGGTAAGACCCAGTACTTC,CASSLAGGKTQYF
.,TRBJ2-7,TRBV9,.,TGTGCCAGCAGCGGTGGGGCGTCCGCCTTGACCTACGAGCAGTACTTC,CASSGGASALTYEQYF
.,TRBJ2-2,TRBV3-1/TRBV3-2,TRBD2,TGTGCCAGCAGCCCCTACAAAGGGAGGACTAGCGGTAACACCGGGGAGCTGTTTTTT,CASSPYKGRTSGNTGELFF
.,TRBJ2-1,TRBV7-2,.,TGTGCCAGCAGCTTAGCGCGGAGGGGGGGCGGCAATGAGCAGTTCTTC,CASSLARRGGGNEQFF
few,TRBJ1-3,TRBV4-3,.,TGCGCCAGCAGCCCGACTTTCTCTGGAAACACCATATATTTT,CASSPTFSGNTIYF
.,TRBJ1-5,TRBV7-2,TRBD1,TGTGCCAGCAGCTTAGGGGACAGGGAAAAATTACAGCCCCAGCATTTT,CASSLGDREKLQPQHF
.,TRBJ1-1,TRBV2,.,TGTGCCAGCAGTGCTAGTAGGCGAGCTTTCTTT,CASSASRRAFF
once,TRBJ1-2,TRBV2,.,TGTGCCAGCACTAAAGAAGTGGGCGTCTTATTAGCTAACTATGGCTACACCTTC,CASTKEVGVLLANYGYTF
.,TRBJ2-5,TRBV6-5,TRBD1,TGTGCCAGCAGCCCCATACAGGGGTCGGAGACCCAGTACTTC,CASSPIQGSETQYF
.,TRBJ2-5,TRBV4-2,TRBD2,TGTGCCAGCAGCCAAGATTCTAGCGGGGGAGAAGAGACCCAGTACTTC,CASSQDSSGGEETQYF
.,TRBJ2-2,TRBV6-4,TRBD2,TGTGCCAGCAGAACTAGCGGGGCGAACACCGGGGAGCTGTTTTTT,CASRTSGANTGELFF
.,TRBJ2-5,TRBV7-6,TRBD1,TGTGCCAGCAGCTTAGAGACAGGGGCGCTGGAGACCCAGTACTTC,CASSLETGALETQYF
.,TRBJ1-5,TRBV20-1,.,TGCAGTGCTAGTGCGATGCCAGGGGATCAGCCCCAGCATTTT,CSASAMPGDQPQHF
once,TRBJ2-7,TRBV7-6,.,TGTGCCAGCAGCTTAGCCGGGGGGCCGGGCGAGCAGTACTTC,CASSLAGGPGEQYF
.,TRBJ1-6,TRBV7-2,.,TGTGCCAGCAGCTTAGCAGGAAAAATGGCCCAGGCCCTCCACTTT,CASSLAGKMAQALHF
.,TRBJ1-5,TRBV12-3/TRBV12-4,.,TGTGCCAGCAGTTTGGGGCCGCCCCAGCATTTT,CASSLGPPQHF
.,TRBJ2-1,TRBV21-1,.,TGTGCCAGCAGCAAGGGCCGCCCGTACAATGAGCAGTTCTTC,CASSKGRPYNEQFF
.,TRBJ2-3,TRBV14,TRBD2,TGTGCCAGCAGCCCGGGGGGTACACACGGAGATACGCAGTATTTT,CASSPGGTHGDTQYF
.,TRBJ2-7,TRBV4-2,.,TGTGCCAGCAGCCAAGATCGGGGCTCCTACGAGCAGTACTTC,CASSQDRGSYEQYF
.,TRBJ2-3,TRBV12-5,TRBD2,TGTGCTAGTGGTTGGAGCGGGGGGTTAGATACGCAGTATTTT,CASGWSGGLDTQYF
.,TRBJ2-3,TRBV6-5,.,TGTGCCAGTGCGGGTCAGCTCTTATATACGCAGTATTTT,CASAGQLLYTQYF
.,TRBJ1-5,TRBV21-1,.,TGTGCCAGCAGCAAATGGACAGGGGGGAAGTTAGGCAATCAGCCCCAGCATTTT,CASSKWTGGKLGNQPQHF
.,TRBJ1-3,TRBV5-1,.,TGCGCCAGCAGCTTGGAACAGGGAAACACCATATATTTT,CASSLEQGNTIYF
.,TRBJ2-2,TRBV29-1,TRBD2,TGCAGCGTTCCGCTAGCGGGGGCCCGCGGCGGGGAGCTGTTTTTT,CSVPLAGARGGELFF
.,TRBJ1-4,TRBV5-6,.,TGTGCCAGCAGCTCCGAGGGTGGTGTGGGAAAACTGTTTTTT,CASSSEGGVGKLFF
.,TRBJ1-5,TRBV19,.,TGTGCCAGTAGTAAACAGGTCGGCCAGCCCCAGCATTTT,CASSKQVGQPQHF
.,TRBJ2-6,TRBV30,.,TGTGCCTGGAGATCGGGGGCCAACGTCCTGACTTTC,CAWRSGANVLTF